The source of this T cell receptor (beta chain) is a study of T-cell reconstitution after alpha-beta-depleted transplantation in children. In its sample, this clonotype was seen a few times. A library of TCRbeta sequences, prepared with unique molecular identifiers, was generated. Each CDR3 protein gets one entry after TCRdb re-called the PCR reads with MiXCR. Of around 100,000 distinct CDR3 sequences listed, around 6% were seen once; the top ten hold about 6%. This clonotype was obtained from a female patient between 2 and 10 years old who had a stem cell transplant for Fanconi anemia, so the T cells may come from the graft donor. The material was PBMCs, mostly from graft donor cells, obtained 60 days after TCRalphabeta/CD19-depleted stem cell transplant.

CDR3: CASSHRELGYTF. CDR3 nucleotide sequence: TGTGCCAGCAGCCATAGGGAACTTGGCTACACCTTC. The V call is TRBV3-1, the J call TRBJ1-2, with unresolved D. Germline loops: CDR1 LGHDT, CDR2 YNNKEL (reference sequence). CDR3 size: 12 residues. With 3 bases removed from V and 7 bases from J, the gap between germline ends came to 9 bases.